This TCR beta chain comes out of a study of CD8+ T cells in alopecia areata. Whole-study results and caveats: Sharing of TCR sequences between patients (possibly for HLA-related reasons) was less clear than in mice.

Isolated RNA was reverse transcribed into cDNA used as the sequencing template. Here immunoSEQ multiplex PCR was the method, and the copy in TCRdb shows in-frame clones only, minus some. Among over 100,000 clones listed, around 49% were seen once. V dropped 3 bases and J dropped 6 bases, with 6 bases sitting between them. This CDR3 contains 12 residues. From germline, CDR1 is SGHDT and CDR2 YYEEEE. Notes on this clone: Its matching antigen is unknown.

The sequence was obtained from a human donor with alopecia areata. This rearrangement joins TRBV5-6 to TRBJ2-2, with D unclear. This material consisted of CD8+ T cells sorted from blood, taken at week 0. The CDR3 here is CASSSTPGELFF. The CDR3 DNA is TGTGCCAGCAGCTCAACGCCCGGGGAGCTGTTTTTT. Combining the CDR3 with reference TRBV5-6 and TRBJ2-2 gives the whole variable domain DAGVTQSPTHLIKTRGQQVTLRCSPKSGHDTVSWYQQALGQGPQFIFQYYEEEERQRGNFPDRFSGHQFPNYSSELNVNALLLGDSALYLCASSSTPGELFFGEGSRLTVL.